This T cell receptor beta chain appears in the sequencing data of a study of cytomegalovirus exposure and HLA in healthy donors. This clone was recorded only once. V gave up 0 bases and J gave up 7 bases, with 11 bases separating them. The V gene's germline CDR1 is SGHDT and CDR2 YYEEEE. CDR3 size: 14 residues. Researchers ran the PCR with 60 Vbeta and 13 Jbeta primers. The protocol was immunoSEQ multiplex PCR, while the TCRdb copy is restricted to in-frame clones and leaves out a portion. Altogether roughly 190,000 clones are present, 87% being singletons, with the ten largest covering 1.3%. The clonotype comes from a man between 25 and 39 years old in good health and CMV-seronegative. This chain connects TRBV5-6 to TRBJ2-4; D gene ambiguous. The sequenced sample consisted of PBMCs. CDR3 sequence reads: CASSLVGPSNIQYF. CDR3 DNA sequence: TGTGCCAGCAGCTTGGTTGGCCCGTCTAACATTCAGTACTTC. The whole variable domain, remainder taken from reference TRBV5-6 and TRBJ2-4, is DAGVTQSPTHLIKTRGQQVTLRCSPKSGHDTVSWYQQALGQGPQFIFQYYEEEERQRGNFPDRFSGHQFPNYSSELNVNALLLGDSALYLCASSLVGPSNIQYFGAGTRLSVL.